A single sample is the source of the 28 T cell receptor beta chains below, sequenced in a study of response to subunit inactivated influenza vaccine (dated 2018 in TCRdb). Reading the label with the study, this specimen's time point is: 45 days after influenza vaccine administration. The library came from RT-PCR. Sequencing used an Illumina HiSeq 2500. Through fastp at Q25 and MiXCR, TCRdb rebuilt clones from the public reads, retaining in-frame beta chains. Each record represents a unique CDR3 protein, reported with the most common genes and DNA among its rows. The sample table lists hundreds of thousands of distinct CDR3 sequences, under 15% of them with a count of one. Less than 15% of the sample comes from the top ten. Sequences were derived from PBMCs from blood, sampled 45 days after vaccination. Receptors were obtained from a man aged 50-59 years who received an inactivated influenza vaccine. Donor details come from another sample of the same person, matched by shared clones.

This clonotype was counted between two and nine times. This rearrangement joins TRBV20-1 to TRBJ2-1; D is uncertain. Trimming left V 0 bases short and J 9 bases short, with 6 bases between. The length of the CDR3 is 11 residues. The V gene's germline CDR1 is DFQATT and CDR2 SNEGSKA (reference sequence). CDR3 sequence (DNA): TGCAGTGCTAGAGAAAACGGTGAGCAGTTCTTC. It specifies CSARENGEQFF.

This clonotype was counted only a few times. The rearrangement links TRBV30 to TRBJ1-2; D is ambiguous. Germline CDR1 is GTSNPN and CDR2 is SVGIG (reference sequence). Trimming left V 2 bases short and J 2 bases short, with 6 bases between. CDR3 length: 12 amino acids. The CDR3 reads CAWSLGNYGYTF. Written as DNA, the CDR3 is TGTGCCTGGAGTCTAGGAAACTATGGCTACACCTTC.

The chain combines TRBV20-1 with TRBJ2-1, with D tentatively TRBD2 (6 bases). The CDR3 is 16 residues long. V was trimmed by 0 bases and J by 4 bases, leaving 16 bases between them. Germline CDR1 and CDR2: DFQATT and SNEGSKA (reference sequence). The CDR3 sequence is CSARDVRRDQYNEQFF. DNA for the CDR3: TGCAGTGCTAGAGATGTTAGGAGGGATCAATACAATGAGCAGTTCTTC.

The chain uses TRBV7-9 and TRBJ2-1, with a weak D call TRBD1 (6 bases). Germline V gene data show CDR1 as SEHNR and CDR2 as FQNEAQ (reference sequence). This CDR3 is built from 14 residues. V was trimmed by 8 bases and J by 5 bases, leaving 16 bases between them. The CDR3 region has the DNA TGTGCCAGCTTGATGGGGGCGTCTCACAATGAGCAGTTCTTC. Its translation is CASLMGASHNEQFF.

This clonotype was seen many times. The V gene is TRBV9, the J gene TRBJ2-1; 15 positions match TRBD2. The CDR3 has 16 amino acids. Per germline, CDR1 SGDLS and CDR2 YYNGEE. V trimming: 0 bases; J trimming: 8 bases; junction bases outside the gene matches: 3. CDR3 amino acids: CASSVAGTSGRYEQFF. The CDR3 nucleotides are TGTGCCAGCAGCGTAGCTGGGACTAGCGGGAGGTATGAGCAGTTCTTC.

V is TRBV12-3 or TRBV12-4 and J is TRBJ2-1; tentative D call: TRBD2 (6 bases). The V end was cut by 3 bases, the J end by 0 bases, with 9 bases between. The CDR3 has 15 amino acids. CDR3 residues: CASSFRENSYNEQFF. CDR3 nucleotide sequence: TGTGCCAGCAGTTTCCGGGAGAACTCCTACAATGAGCAGTTCTTC.

V gene TRBV19 combines with J gene TRBJ2-1, with TRBD2 matching 12 bases. The V gene end was trimmed by 7 bases and the J gene end by 7 bases; junction bases not matched to a gene: 5. Per the germline V gene, CDR1 is LNHDA and CDR2 is SQIVND (reference sequence). The CDR3 length is 14 residues. CDR3 residues: CASTRLAGENEQFF. CDR3 sequence (DNA): TGTGCCAGTACGAGACTAGCGGGAGAAAATGAGCAGTTCTTC.

The chain employs TRBV7-2 and TRBJ2-5; TRBD1 is a possible D gene (6 bases). V was clipped by 3 bases and J by 2 bases, with 13 bases between them. This CDR3 comprises 15 residues. In germline, CDR1 is SGHTA, CDR2 FQGNSA. CDR3 region: CASSLAMGAQETQYF. The CDR3 nucleotides read TGTGCCAGCAGCTTGGCCATGGGGGCTCAAGAGACCCAGTACTTC.

The rearrangement joins TRBV4-1 to TRBJ2-5; no clear D gene. The germline V and J ends were trimmed by 7 bases and 2 bases, with 14 bases remaining between them. The CDR3 contains 14 residues. Germline CDR1 is MGHRA and CDR2 is YSYEKL. CDR3 amino acids: CASTPGVGQETQYF. The CDR3 DNA reads TGCGCCAGCACCCCTGGGGTTGGGCAAGAGACCCAGTACTTC.

The genes are TRBV28 and TRBJ1-6; D ambiguous. The CDR3 consists of 15 residues. Between the trimmed V and J ends, which lost 6 bases and 2 bases, there was a span of 11 bases. The germline CDR1 and CDR2 sequences are MDHEN and SYDVKM. The CDR3 sequence is CASSWRRPYNSPLHF. The CDR3 region has the DNA TGTGCCAGCAGCTGGCGAAGGCCCTATAATTCACCCCTCCACTTT.

This clonotype was seen at least ten times. The chain uses TRBV28 and TRBJ2-1; TRBD2 matches 9 bases. The CDR3 extends over 17 amino acids. Germline CDR1 and CDR2: MDHEN and SYDVKM. J lost 0 bases, V lost 2 bases, and 5 bases had no gene match. In DNA form, the CDR3 reads TGTGCCAGCAGTTTAGGTAGCGGGAGTCACTCCTACAATGAGCAGTTCTTC. The encoded protein is CASSLGSGSHSYNEQFF. The full variable domain, in which reference TRBV28 and TRBJ2-1 provide the parts outside the CDR3, is DVKVTQSSRYLVKRTGEKVFLECVQDMDHENMFWYRQDPGLGLRLIYFSYDVKMKEKGDIPEGYSVSREKKERFSLILESASTNQTSMYLCASSLGSGSHSYNEQFFGPGTRLTVL.

This clonotype was picked up a small number of times. The gene calls are TRBV10-3 and TRBJ2-1; TRBD2 matches at 8 bases. Unmatched junction bases numbered 7, after V lost 5 bases and J lost 1 base. Germline loops: CDR1 ENHRY, CDR2 SYGVKD. This CDR3 has 16 residues. The CDR3 sequence is CAISSVAGRSYNEQFF. DNA for the CDR3: TGTGCCATCAGTTCCGTAGCGGGAAGGTCCTACAATGAGCAGTTCTTC.

This clonotype was detected ten times or more. This chain connects TRBV6-1 to TRBJ2-1; 13 bases map to TRBD2. CDR1 is MNHNS and CDR2 is SASEGT in the germline V gene. The CDR3 spans 17 residues. The J segment lost 7 bases and the V segment lost 1 base, leaving 7 bases of the junction unmatched. The CDR3 nucleotides are TGTGCCAGCAGTGAAGTACTAGCGGGAGGGGACGGAAATGAGCAGTTCTTC. Its protein is CASSEVLAGGDGNEQFF.

This sequence joins TRBV28 and TRBJ1-5, with 7 bases aligning to TRBD1. Germline values: CDR1 MDHEN, CDR2 SYDVKM. The CDR3 loop spans 17 amino acids. V lost 2 bases, J lost 6 bases, and 13 bases stayed unmatched. CDR3 nucleotides: TGTGCCAGCAGTTTAGGTAGGGGGCAAAGGGTTTTTCAGCCCCAGCATTTT. Encoded protein: CASSLGRGQRVFQPQHF.

V and J are TRBV12-3 or TRBV12-4 and TRBJ2-1; D perhaps matches TRBD1 (5 bases). The CDR3 has 15 residues. Trimming stripped 4 bases from V and 2 bases from J, with 12 bases between. CDR3 protein: CASSSQGRTYNEQFF. The CDR3 DNA follows: TGTGCCAGCAGTTCCCAGGGTCGCACCTACAATGAGCAGTTCTTC.

This clonotype was counted ten times or more. This sequence joins TRBV29-1 and TRBJ1-1; 7 bases align to TRBD1. The CDR3 spans 14 residues. V shed 7 bases and J 0 bases; nucleotides not matched to a gene: 8. The germline gives CDR1 SQVTM, CDR2 ANQGSEA. CDR3 coding DNA: TGCAGCGGACAGGGAATCCCCTTGAACACTGAAGCTTTCTTT. This gives the protein CSGQGIPLNTEAFF. Full variable domain (missing parts from reference TRBV29-1 and TRBJ1-1): SAVISQKPSRDICQRGTSLTIQCQVDSQVTMMFWYRQQPGQSLTLIATANQGSEATYESGFVIDKFPISRPNLTFSTLTVSNMSPEDSSIYLCSGQGIPLNTEAFFGQGTRLTVV.

This clonotype was counted only a few times. V and J are TRBV5-1 and TRBJ2-1; 7 nucleotides agree with TRBD1. Per germline, CDR1 SGHRS and CDR2 YFSETQ. V trimming: 3 bases; J trimming: 4 bases; junction bases outside the gene matches: 7. The CDR3 has 15 amino acids. Here the CDR3 reads CASSYTGELYNEQFF. CDR3 DNA sequence: TGCGCCAGCAGCTATACAGGGGAACTTTACAATGAGCAGTTCTTC.

The sample holds a few counts of this clonotype. V is TRBV5-1 and J is TRBJ1-2; a possible D gene is TRBD1 (5 bases). From germline, CDR1 is SGHRS and CDR2 YFSETQ. V dropped 0 bases and J dropped 6 bases, with 12 bases sitting between them. The CDR3 has 14 amino acids. CDR3: CASSLAGSRDGYTF. For the CDR3, the DNA is TGCGCCAGCAGCTTGGCCGGAAGCAGGGATGGCTACACCTTC.

This clonotype has a count of ten or more. The chain employs TRBV7-8 and TRBJ2-7; D not resolved. CDR3 size: 12 residues. The germline V gene encodes CDR1 SGHVS and CDR2 FQNEAQ. V was cut by 1 base and J by 6 bases, with 7 bases left in between. CDR3 DNA: TGTGCCAGCAGCTTAGGGCATAGCGAGCAGTACTTC. Translated, it gives CASSLGHSEQYF.

This clonotype has a handful of counts. The CDR3 DNA reads as TGTGCCAGCAGCAAAGGGCCGCCTGTTGGCTACACCTTC. Protein: CASSKGPPVGYTF. The J gene is TRBJ1-2, the V gene TRBV3-1; D is unresolved. The CDR3 length is 13 residues. V was clipped by 5 bases and J by 7 bases, with 14 bases between them. The germline V gene encodes CDR1 LGHDT and CDR2 YNNKEL (reference sequence).

This clonotype was counted a few times. The chain links TRBV19 to TRBJ2-2; no firm D call. Germline V lookup: CDR1 LNHDA, CDR2 SQIVND (reference sequence). The CDR3 sequence is 13 residues long. V lost 9 bases to trimming and J lost 6 bases, with 14 bases between them. In DNA, the CDR3 is TGTGCCAGCGCCCAAACTACCGCCGGGGAGCTGTTTTTT. Translated: CASAQTTAGELFF.

This clonotype was observed many times. The V call is TRBV5-4, the J call TRBJ2-5, with D perhaps matching TRBD2 (6 bases). V lost 0 bases, J lost 4 bases, and 13 bases lay in between. Germline values: CDR1 SGHNT, CDR2 YYREEE (reference sequence). This CDR3 region has 15 residues. The CDR3 sequence is CASSLELQRAETQYF. In DNA form, the CDR3 reads TGTGCCAGCAGCTTGGAGTTGCAGCGGGCAGAGACCCAGTACTTC.

This clonotype was detected ten times or more. The J gene is TRBJ2-7, the V gene TRBV5-4; a possible D gene is TRBD1 (6 bases). CDR1 and CDR2 (germline): SGHNT, YYREEE (reference sequence). The CDR3 sequence is 14 residues long. V was trimmed by 3 bases and J by 3 bases, leaving 13 bases between them. CDR3 amino acids: CASSSRDIDYEQYF. The CDR3 nucleotides read TGTGCCAGCAGCTCCCGGGACATTGACTACGAGCAGTACTTC.

This clonotype was seen a handful of times. This rearrangement joins TRBV12-3 or TRBV12-4 to TRBJ1-4, with D unclear. This CDR3 spans 12 amino acids. The germline V and J ends were trimmed by 5 bases and 8 bases, with 9 bases remaining between them. CDR3 in amino acids: CASSPKVEKLFF. In DNA form, the CDR3 reads TGTGCCAGCAGTCCGAAGGTGGAAAAACTGTTTTTT.

The V gene is TRBV12-3 or TRBV12-4, the J gene TRBJ2-7, with D perhaps TRBD1 or TRBD2 (5 bases each). The V gene lost 6 bases and the J gene lost 2 bases, with 11 bases spanning the gap. This CDR3 comprises 13 residues. CDR3 in DNA: TGTGCCAGCAGGGGGACGTTGACCTACGAGCAGTACTTC. Its protein product is CASRGTLTYEQYF.

This clonotype was counted between two and nine times. J is TRBJ2-1 and V is TRBV12-3 or TRBV12-4, with no clear D. CDR3 length: 15 amino acids. Trimming took 1 base from V and 0 from J, leaving 7 bases between them. The CDR3 region has the DNA TGTGCCAGCAGTTTAGGGCCCCACTCCTACAATGAGCAGTTCTTC. Amino acid sequence: CASSLGPHSYNEQFF.

The chain is built from TRBV6-4 and TRBJ1-5; no clear D gene. The CDR3 spans 11 residues. V gave up 2 bases and J gave up 7 bases, with 3 bases separating them. The germline gives CDR1 MRHNA, CDR2 SNTAGT. The CDR3 reads CASSDRQPQHF. The CDR3 region has the DNA TGTGCCAGCAGTGACCGACAGCCCCAGCATTTT.

The chain couples TRBV5-1 to TRBJ1-6; 7 bases are shared with TRBD1. V dropped 0 bases and J dropped 7; count of bases not matched to a gene: 4. CDR1 is SGHRS and CDR2 is YFSETQ in the germline V gene. CDR3 length: 15 amino acids. The CDR3 is CASSLEGARNSPLHF. CDR3 nucleotides: TGCGCCAGCAGCTTGGAGGGGGCGCGGAATTCACCCCTCCACTTT.